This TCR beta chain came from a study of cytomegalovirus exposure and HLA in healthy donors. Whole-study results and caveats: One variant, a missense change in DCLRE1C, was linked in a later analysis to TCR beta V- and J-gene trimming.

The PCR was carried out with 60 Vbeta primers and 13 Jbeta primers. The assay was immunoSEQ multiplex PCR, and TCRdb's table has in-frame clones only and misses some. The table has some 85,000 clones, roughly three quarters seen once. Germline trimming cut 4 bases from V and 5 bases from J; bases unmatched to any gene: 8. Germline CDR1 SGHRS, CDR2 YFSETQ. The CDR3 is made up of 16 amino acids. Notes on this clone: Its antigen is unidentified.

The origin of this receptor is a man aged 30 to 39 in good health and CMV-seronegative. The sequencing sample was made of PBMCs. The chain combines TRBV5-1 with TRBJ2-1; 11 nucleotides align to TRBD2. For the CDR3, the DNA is TGCGCCAGCAGCACGGAACTAGCGGGGGATAACAATGAGCAGTTCTTC. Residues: CASSTELAGDNNEQFF. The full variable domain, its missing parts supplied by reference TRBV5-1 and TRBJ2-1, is KAGVTQTPRYLIKTRGQQVTLSCSPISGHRSVSWYQQTPGQGLQFLFEYFSETQRNKGNFPGRFSGRQFSNSRSEMNVSTLELGDSALYLCASSTELAGDNNEQFFGPGTRLTVL.